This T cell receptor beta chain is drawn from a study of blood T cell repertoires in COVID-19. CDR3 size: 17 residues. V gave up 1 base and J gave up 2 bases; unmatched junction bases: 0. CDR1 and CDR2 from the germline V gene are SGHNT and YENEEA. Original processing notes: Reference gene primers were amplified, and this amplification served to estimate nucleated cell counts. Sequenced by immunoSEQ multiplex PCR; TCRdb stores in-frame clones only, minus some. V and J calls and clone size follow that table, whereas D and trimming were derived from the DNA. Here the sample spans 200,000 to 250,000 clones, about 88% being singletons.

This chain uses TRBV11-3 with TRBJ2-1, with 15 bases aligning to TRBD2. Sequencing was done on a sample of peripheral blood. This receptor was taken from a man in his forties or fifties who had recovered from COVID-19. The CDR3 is CASSLGTSGRAYNEQFF. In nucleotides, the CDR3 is TGTGCCAGCAGCTTAGGGACTAGCGGGAGGGCCTACAATGAGCAGTTCTTC.